The 20 T cell receptor beta chains below were found in one sample sequenced in a study of response to subunit inactivated influenza vaccine. TCRdb processed the RT-PCR reads anew with MiXCR; each CDR3 protein has one entry. Found here are hundreds of thousands of distinct CDR3 sequences, 15% to 18% of them singletons; the top ten hold around 10%. The sample in question was PBMCs from blood, obtained 11 to 12 days after vaccination. All receptors derive from a man in his forties or fifties who received an inactivated influenza vaccine.

The rearrangement links TRBV25-1 to TRBJ1-2; a possible D gene is TRBD1 (5 bases). Germline V gives CDR1 MGHDK, CDR2 SYGVNS. This CDR3 spans 12 amino acids. Trimming cost V 6 bases and J 2 bases, with 7 bases left between them. The CDR3, as DNA: TGTGCCAGCAGAAGACAGAACTATGGCTACACCTTC. Protein product: CASRRQNYGYTF.

The table lists this clonotype with a few counts. The J gene is TRBJ2-3, the V gene TRBV20-1; D is perhaps TRBD1 or TRBD2 (5 bases each). CDR1 and CDR2 (germline): DFQATT, SNEGSKA (reference sequence). Trimming left V 1 base short and J 0 bases short, with 14 bases between. The CDR3 sequence is 16 residues long. CDR3 sequence: CSARGVDGDSTDTQYF. The CDR3, as DNA: TGCAGTGCTAGAGGAGTAGACGGGGACAGCACAGATACGCAGTATTTT.

The V and J genes are TRBV15 and TRBJ2-3, with 7 positions matching TRBD2. Per germline, CDR1 LNHNV and CDR2 YYDKDF (reference sequence). The CDR3 contains 18 residues. Germline trimming cut 2 bases from V and 0 bases from J; bases unmatched to any gene: 11. This chain's CDR3 is CATSRRRLAASSTDTQYF. In DNA, the CDR3 is TGTGCCACCAGCAGACGCCGACTAGCCGCCTCTAGCACAGATACGCAGTATTTT. The whole variable domain, remainder taken from reference TRBV15 and TRBJ2-3, is DAMVIQNPRYQVTQFGKPVTLSCSQTLNHNVMYWYQQKSSQAPKLLFHYYDKDFNNEADTPDNFQSRRPNTSFCFLDIRSPGLGDTAMYLCATSRRRLAASSTDTQYFGPGTRLTVL.

The chain combines TRBV6-5 with TRBJ2-5; either TRBD1 or TRBD2 may fit D (5 bases each). The CDR3 sequence is 17 residues long. Looked up from germline, CDR1 is MNHEY and CDR2 is SVGAGI. The V end lost 0 bases, the J end lost 5 bases, and 19 bases lay between the germline ends. The CDR3 spells CASSYSVGHATGETQYF. CDR3 coding DNA: TGTGCCAGCAGTTACTCGGTCGGACACGCCACGGGGGAGACCCAGTACTTC.

This clonotype was seen at least ten times. The chain has TRBV7-2 and TRBJ2-3; no firm D call. The CDR3 spans 13 residues. CDR1 is SGHTA and CDR2 is FQGNSA in the germline V gene. Trimming removed 5 bases from V and 5 bases from J, with 11 bases in between. This chain's CDR3 is CASSPVLRDTQYF. In DNA form, the CDR3 reads TGTGCCAGCAGCCCAGTTCTTAGAGATACGCAGTATTTT.

This clonotype has more than one count but fewer than ten. CDR3 coding DNA: TGTGCCAGCAGTTACAGGCGGGAGGGCTTATTGGGCTCCTACAATGAGCAGTTCTTC. It specifies CASSYRREGLLGSYNEQFF. This chain uses TRBV6-2 or TRBV6-3 with TRBJ2-1, with 9 bases fitting TRBD2. The J segment lost 0 bases and the V segment lost 2 bases, leaving 11 bases of the junction unmatched. The V gene's germline CDR1 is MNHEY and CDR2 SVGEGT. The CDR3 extends over 19 amino acids.

The chain has TRBV28 and TRBJ2-5; TRBD1 matches at 7 bases. The CDR3 has 16 amino acids. V was pared by 6 bases and J by 4 bases, with 14 bases of the junction left unmatched. The germline CDR1 and CDR2 sequences are MDHEN and SYDVKM. CDR3 protein: CASRLLQTGSSETQYF. The CDR3 region has the DNA TGTGCCAGCAGACTATTACAGACAGGGTCTTCAGAGACCCAGTACTTC.

This clonotype has a handful of counts. The chain recombines TRBV7-9 with TRBJ2-1, with 7 bases matching TRBD2. The CDR3 loop spans 16 amino acids. Losses at the gene ends were 3 bases for V and 3 bases for J; bases not matched to a gene: 8. Germline V gene sequence: CDR1 SEHNR, CDR2 FQNEAQ (reference sequence). CDR3 nucleotide sequence: TGTGCCAGCAGCTTCCGAGCTAGCGGAAACTACAATGAGCAGTTCTTC. Translating gives CASSFRASGNYNEQFF.

This clonotype was seen only a few times. This sequence joins TRBV20-1 and TRBJ1-5, with 8 positions matching TRBD1. The CDR3 covers 14 residues. Trimming removed 3 bases from V and 0 bases from J; junction bases left unmatched: 1. Germline-derived CDR1 and CDR2 are DFQATT and SNEGSKA (reference sequence). DNA of the CDR3: TGCAGTGCTAGCCAGGGGGCTAGCAATCAGCCCCAGCATTTT. Its protein product is CSASQGASNQPQHF.

In its sample, this clonotype was seen a few times. The chain recombines TRBV4-1 with TRBJ1-1; possibly TRBD1 for D (5 bases). CDR3 size: 17 residues. The ends were cut back, 0 bases at V and 3 bases at J, with 17 bases in the middle. The germline V gene has CDR1 MGHRA and CDR2 YSYEKL. As DNA, the CDR3 is TGCGCCAGCAGCCAAGATTCTTTCAGGGAACGACACACTGAAGCTTTCTTT. It encodes CASSQDSFRERHTEAFF.

V gene TRBV7-9 combines with J gene TRBJ1-1, with 7 bases lining up with TRBD1. The CDR3 has 13 amino acids. V gave up 0 bases and J gave up 8 bases; unmatched junction bases: 3. Germline lookup yields CDR1 SEHNR and CDR2 FQNEAQ (reference sequence). The CDR3 region has the DNA TGTGCCAGCAGCTTAGCTGGGGGACAGGAAGCTTTCTTT. It codes for CASSLAGGQEAFF.

This clonotype was picked up a small number of times. V usage is TRBV20-1 and J usage is TRBJ2-1, with TRBD2 as a possible D gene (6 bases). Trimming removed 1 base at V and 0 bases at J, with 13 bases between. The CDR3 covers 16 residues. Germline V gene data show CDR1 as DFQATT and CDR2 as SNEGSKA (reference sequence). In DNA, the CDR3 is TGCAGTGCTAGAGTTTTTGTGGGGGGCTCCTACAATGAGCAGTTCTTC. Its translation is CSARVFVGGSYNEQFF.

This clonotype showed up just a few times. The chain is built from TRBV5-1 and TRBJ2-1; D could derive from TRBD1 or TRBD2 (7 bases each). Germline V CDR1 and CDR2: SGHRS, YFSETQ. Between the trimmed V and J ends, which lost 4 bases and 5 bases, there was a span of 25 bases. This CDR3 has 18 amino acids. The CDR3 region is CASSPRTGGTNFNNEQFF. The CDR3 region has the DNA TGCGCCAGCAGCCCAAGGACAGGCGGGACTAACTTTAACAATGAGCAGTTCTTC.

This sequence joins TRBV7-2 and TRBJ1-5; D remains unclear. The CDR3 has 15 amino acids. Germline-derived CDR1 and CDR2 are SGHTA and FQGNSA. V lost 2 bases and J 7 bases, leaving 15 bases between the germline ends. CDR3 protein: CASSLQHGVDQPQHF. CDR3 DNA sequence: TGTGCCAGCAGCTTACAGCACGGGGTGGACCAGCCCCAGCATTTT.

This clonotype was seen a single time. The rearrangement joins TRBV21-1 to TRBJ2-4; the table assigns TRBD1, which was not confirmed against the DNA. TRBV21-1 is a listed pseudogene. This CDR3 is 15 amino acids long. CDR3 sequence (DNA): TGTGCCAGCACCAGGGACGCCCTAGCCAAAAACATTCAGTACTTC. Its protein product is CASTRDALAKNIQYF.

This clonotype has a handful of counts. The J gene is TRBJ2-1, the V gene TRBV4-2; D might be TRBD2 (5 bases). V dropped 0 bases and J dropped 9 bases, with 9 bases sitting between them. Looked up from germline, CDR1 is LGHNA and CDR2 is YNFKEQ. This CDR3 is 13 amino acids long. CDR3 loop: CASSQERGSEQFF. CDR3 in DNA: TGTGCCAGCAGCCAAGAGAGAGGGAGTGAGCAGTTCTTC.

The chain has TRBV7-2 and TRBJ2-1; weak D call: TRBD1 (7 bases). Germline V gene sequence: CDR1 SGHTA, CDR2 FQGNSA. The CDR3 has 15 residues. With 4 bases removed from V and 7 bases from J, the gap between germline ends came to 17 bases. The CDR3: CASSSQEGAWNEQFF. DNA of the CDR3: TGTGCCAGCAGCTCGCAGGAGGGGGCCTGGAATGAGCAGTTCTTC.

The chain couples TRBV6-5 to TRBJ1-5; 7 nucleotides align to TRBD1. The CDR3 runs 14 residues. V shed 4 bases, J shed 7 bases, and the junction held 7 bases outside the gene matches. Per the germline V gene, CDR1 is MNHEY and CDR2 is SVGAGI. As DNA, the CDR3 is TGTGCCAGCAGTTCTAGGGGGCTATGGCAGCCCCAGCATTTT. This gives the protein CASSSRGLWQPQHF.

This clonotype was observed a handful of times. This rearrangement joins TRBV29-1 to TRBJ2-5, with D tentatively TRBD1 (6 bases). This CDR3 is built from 16 residues. Germline V gene sequence: CDR1 SQVTM, CDR2 ANQGSEA. Trimming removed 3 bases at V and 1 base at J, with 18 bases between. CDR3 in amino acids: CSVEGLMGTIQETQYF. The DNA of the CDR3 is TGCAGCGTTGAGGGGTTGATGGGGACAATCCAAGAGACCCAGTACTTC.

This clonotype was seen a few times. The chain combines TRBV11-2 with TRBJ2-3; 8 bases are a match to TRBD2. This CDR3 has 14 residues. Germline V gene data show CDR1 as SGHAT and CDR2 as FQNNGV. V dropped 6 bases and J dropped 0; count of bases not matched to a gene: 2. In nucleotides, the CDR3 is TGTGCCAGCAGGCCTAGCGGGAGCACAGATACGCAGTATTTT. Residues: CASRPSGSTDTQYF.